This T cell receptor beta chain appears in the sequencing data of a study of cytomegalovirus exposure and HLA in healthy donors. Study overall: Drawn from HLA-typed donors, 80 million to 100 million unique TCRs were held in an early data release.

In regard to this clone: Antigen unknown.

Use of 60 Vbeta and 13 Jbeta primers characterized the PCR. The table came from immunoSEQ multiplex PCR; TCRdb's copy has only in-frame clones and leaves some out. The data show around 150,000 clones, about 64% seen once. Trimming removed 5 bases at V and 7 bases at J, with 14 bases between. The length of the CDR3 is 13 residues. Germline lookup yields CDR1 SGHVS and CDR2 FNYEAQ. Points from the study as a whole: The authors confirmed in vitro that three CMV-associated chains were specific for CMV antigens. Across donors, sequencing depth was assumed by presence/absence analyses to be roughly uniform. Most of the TCR beta V segments (in an earlier analysis) were productive either about 87% or about 30% of the time.

Sequencing was done on a sample of PBMCs. The J gene is TRBJ1-2, the V gene TRBV7-6, with TRBD1 as a possible D gene (6 bases). The receptor's source is a woman aged 40 to 50 in good health and CMV-seronegative. The CDR3 spells CASSTASRGGYTF. In DNA form, the CDR3 reads TGTGCCAGCAGCACGGCCAGCAGGGGTGGCTACACCTTC.